The clone carrying this TCR beta chain has ten or more counts. What it binds is not known. The data derive from a study of CD8 T cells in ankylosing spondylitis. Study-wide findings and caveats: Characteristic, it appeared, of ankylosing spondylitis blood was a TCR beta motif of roughly eight highly homologous variants.

Losses at the gene ends were 6 bases for V and 4 bases for J; bases not matched to a gene: 8. The CDR3 covers 14 residues. Germline CDR1 is DFQATT and CDR2 is SNEGSKA (reference sequence). One entry per CDR3 protein, called by TCRdb with MiXCR from the 5' RACE reads. The sample contains about 130,000 distinct CDR3 sequences, 7% of which appear only once. This TCR came from a male donor with ankylosing spondylitis or in good health (not recorded which). Sequencing used blood, either unsorted or a sorted T cell fraction (not recorded which). The J gene is TRBJ2-1, the V gene TRBV20-1, with 8 nucleotides matching TRBD2. This CDR3 is CSASPGGGYNEQFF. CDR3 nucleotides: TGCAGTGCCAGCCCGGGGGGGGGTTACAATGAGCAGTTCTTC.